Below, 7 T cell receptor beta chains from the same sample are listed, as sequenced in a study of spatial heterogeneity in lung cancer. As for time point: sample taken at primary tumor resection. Unsorted whole RNA of tumor, nontumor lung or frozen PBMC was sequenced. TCRdb processed the 5' RACE reads anew with MiXCR; each CDR3 protein has one entry. The profile shows approximately 52,000 distinct CDR3 sequences, 6% to 9% of them singletons. The sample here was PBMCs, taken at surgery. These receptors were obtained from a female donor with early-stage non-small cell lung cancer.

This clonotype showed up many times. J is TRBJ2-5 and V is TRBV18; 7 bases are a match to TRBD2. This CDR3 spans 16 amino acids. Germline V gene sequence: CDR1 KGHSH, CDR2 LQKENI. The J segment lost 5 bases and the V segment lost 2 bases, leaving 11 bases of the junction unmatched. The CDR3 DNA is TGTGCCAGCTCACCAAGGAGCGGGATATCATGGGAGACCCAGTACTTC. Translated: CASSPRSGISWETQYF.

This clonotype has a count of ten or more. The chain is built from TRBV7-8 and TRBJ2-5; the D gene could be TRBD1 or TRBD2 (6 bases each). V was trimmed by 5 bases and J by 2 bases, leaving 15 bases between them. CDR3 length equals 15 residues. Germline CDR1 is SGHVS and CDR2 is FQNEAQ. The CDR3 protein is CASSRDGGPQETQYF. The CDR3 DNA sequence: TGTGCCAGCAGCAGAGACGGGGGCCCTCAAGAGACCCAGTACTTC.

The J gene is TRBJ2-7, the V gene TRBV5-4; unclear D gene. The germline V and J ends were trimmed by 4 bases and 0 bases, with 11 bases remaining between them. The CDR3 length is 14 residues. Germline V gives CDR1 SGHNT, CDR2 YYREEE (reference sequence). The CDR3 sequence is CASSPRPSSYEQYF. As DNA, the CDR3 is TGTGCCAGCAGCCCCCGTCCTAGCTCCTACGAGCAGTACTTC.

In this sample, this clonotype turned up many times. The CDR3 DNA reads as TGTGCCATAGCAGGGCCAGCCAAAAACATTCAGTACTTC. Translated: CAIAGPAKNIQYF. The chain employs TRBV28 and TRBJ2-4; perhaps TRBD1 as D (5 bases). The CDR3 is made up of 13 amino acids. Germline V gene sequence: CDR1 MDHEN, CDR2 SYDVKM. The V and J ends lost 10 bases and 0 bases respectively, with 10 bases between them.

The chain carries TRBV11-2 and TRBJ2-3; 9 bases are shared with TRBD2. The CDR3 loop spans 13 amino acids. Germline V gene lookup returns CDR1 SGHAT and CDR2 FQNNGV. V lost 8 bases, J lost 4 bases, and 4 bases stayed unmatched. CDR3 residues: CASGAGGADTQYF. CDR3 sequence (DNA): TGTGCCAGCGGAGCGGGGGGCGCAGATACGCAGTATTTT.

This clonotype was found a few times. The rearrangement uses TRBV7-2 and TRBJ2-5; weak D call: TRBD1 (6 bases). The germline V gene has CDR1 SGHTA and CDR2 FQGNSA. Trimming took 5 bases from V and 3 from J, leaving 10 bases between them. The CDR3 runs to 13 residues. CDR3 nucleotides: TGTGCCAGCAGCCCCCCAGGGGAAGAGACCCAGTACTTC. It translates to CASSPPGEETQYF. Supplemented by reference TRBV7-2 and TRBJ2-5, the full variable domain reads GAGVSQSPSNKVTEKGKDVELRCDPISGHTALYWYRQSLGQGLEFLIYFQGNSAPDKSGLPSDRFSAERTGGSVSTLTIQRTQQEDSAVYLCASSPPGEETQYFGPGTRLLVL.

The chain uses TRBV28 and TRBJ1-1, with no clear D. The CDR3 has 11 amino acids. Germline assignment: CDR1 MDHEN and CDR2 SYDVKM. Trimming shortened V by 4 bases and J by 3 bases, and 3 bases separated the two germline ends. CDR3 nucleotide sequence: TGTGCCAGCAGTTCTTACACTGAAGCTTTCTTT. Residues: CASSSYTEAFF.